The present T cell receptor beta chain was sequenced within a study of tumor T cells in aggressive B-cell lymphoma. Trimming left V 5 bases short and J 0 bases short, with 14 bases between. The CDR3 has 15 amino acids. CDR1 is MDHEN and CDR2 is SYDVKM in the germline V gene. TCRdb's table, derived via immunoSEQ multiplex PCR, lists solely in-frame clones and lacks some. The table lists hundreds of clones, roughly four fifths of them singletons. Sequenced input: tumor tissue. This TCR was sampled from an adult with diffuse large B cell lymphoma. The rearrangement joins TRBV28 to TRBJ2-7, with TRBD2 as a possible D gene (6 bases). The CDR3, as DNA: TGTGCCAGCAGTCCCGGGAGCGAGAGCTCCTACGAGCAGTACTTC. As protein: CASSPGSESSYEQYF.